The subject of this entry is one T cell receptor beta chain. This clonotype came up a few times. Its antigen specificity is not known. Base qualities were left out, and no much larger clone turns up one base away. The data derive from a study of T cells after yellow fever vaccination (dated by TCRdb to between 2019 and 2020). Regarding the research as a whole: The SMART-Seq v4 Ultra Low Input RNA kit was used to prepare libraries from fractions with low cell numbers. Blood was drawn at multiple timepoints before and after primary and secondary immunization, with bulk PBMC replicates and cell subsets isolated. Two healthy male donors, one aged 18 to 30 and one aged 30 to 40 years, made up the cohort. Bulk TCR alpha and beta repertoires were sequenced longitudinally to track T-cell clones before and after primary and booster YFV17D yellow fever vaccination. The research as a whole found: The secondary T-cell response was weaker than the primary response but faster, peaking on day 5 instead of day 15. Most clones expanded after primary vaccination were re-detected after the booster (96% of CD4 and around 86% of CD8), suggesting broad memory maintenance. Because only a couple of donors were included in the study, the extent to which the findings can be generalized is limited. A small fraction of clonotypes appeared in both the CD4 and CD8 compartments, likely as a result of convergent recombination. FACS-sorted repertoires could contain abundant contaminating clonotypes from the bulk population, so computational filtering was required.

In light of the paper, this sample's treatment or condition label describes: live attenuated yellow fever vaccine strain. Two biological replicates of bulk PBMCs were collected at each blood-draw timepoint. A standard Ficoll-Paque protocol was used to isolate PBMCs from peripheral blood. RNA was extracted with TriZol from bulk PBMCs, CD4 and CD8 fractions, and dextramer-positive and dextramer-negative fractions. TCR cDNA was synthesized by 5'RACE template switching, through which a universal primer site and unique molecular identifiers were introduced. Priming for cDNA synthesis came from both the TCR alpha and TCR beta constant segments. Libraries were amplified in two PCR steps, with sample barcodes and sequencing adapters added in the second step. Sequencing of libraries was done on Illumina HiSeq 2500 (2x100 bp) or NovaSeq (2x150 bp). The study's processing was this. Demultiplexing of reads and collapsing into UMI consensus sequences were performed with MIGEC, and V(D)J alignment was carried out with MiXCR. Using edgeR on replicate PBMC samples, clonotypes were called vaccine-responding if FDR was below 0.01 and the log2 fold change was above 5 up to day 15. CD4 or CD8 identity was assigned to each bulk clonotype according to whether the clonotype was present at higher abundance in the sequenced CD4 repertoire or the sequenced CD8 repertoire. TCRdb trimmed the raw reads at Q25, called clones with MiXCR and kept productive beta chains. Rows with a matching CDR3 protein are joined into one entry that keeps the most common DNA and genes. TCRdb, not the authors, supplied the V and J calls. Here the sample has fewer than 350,000 distinct CDR3 sequences; 7.5% to 9% occur a single time. The top ten clones comprise roughly 18% of the sample.

This clonotype originated in a man aged 18 to 29 who received the YFV17D yellow fever vaccine. The source was PBMCs, collected on the day of the first yellow fever vaccination.

Here is the DNA: TGTGCCAGCAGTCAAAGGGAGGCTGGCTACACCTTC. It translates as CASSQREAGYTF. The chain joins TRBV21-1 to TRBJ1-2. TRBV21-1 is assigned pseudogene status. The CDR3 numbers 12 residues from cysteine through phenylalanine. Solely the CDR3 DNA is kept, with 36 bases framed from the first base.